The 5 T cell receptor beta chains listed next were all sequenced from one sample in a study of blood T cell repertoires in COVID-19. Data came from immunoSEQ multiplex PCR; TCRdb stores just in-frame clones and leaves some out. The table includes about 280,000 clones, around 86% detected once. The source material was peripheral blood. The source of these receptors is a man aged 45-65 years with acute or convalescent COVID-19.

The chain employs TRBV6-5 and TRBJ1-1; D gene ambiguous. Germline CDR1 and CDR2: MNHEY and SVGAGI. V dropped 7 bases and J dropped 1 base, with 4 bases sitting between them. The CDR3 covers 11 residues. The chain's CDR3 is CASTWNTEAFF. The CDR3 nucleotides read TGTGCCAGCACCTGGAACACTGAAGCTTTCTTT.

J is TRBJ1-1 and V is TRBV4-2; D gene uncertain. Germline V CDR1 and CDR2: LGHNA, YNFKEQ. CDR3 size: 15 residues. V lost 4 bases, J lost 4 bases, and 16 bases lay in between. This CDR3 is CASSPAGSGGTEAFF. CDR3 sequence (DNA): TGTGCCAGCAGCCCGGCAGGCAGCGGTGGCACTGAAGCTTTCTTT.

The CDR3 DNA sequence: TGTGCCAGCAGTGAATCGTGGGGGGGCCTGGAGCAGTACTTC. Protein product: CASSESWGGLEQYF. The rearrangement joins TRBV2 to TRBJ2-7; weak D call: TRBD2 (7 bases). Germline V gene sequence: CDR1 SNHLY, CDR2 FYNNEI. Trimming shortened V by 2 bases and J by 7 bases, and 15 bases separated the two germline ends. This CDR3 comprises 14 residues. The full variable domain, completed using reference TRBV2 and TRBJ2-7, is EPEVTQTPSHQVTQMGQEVILRCVPISNHLYFYWYRQILGQKVEFLVSFYNNEISEKSEIFDDQFSVERPDGSNFTLKIRSTKLEDSAMYFCASSESWGGLEQYFGPGTRLTVT.

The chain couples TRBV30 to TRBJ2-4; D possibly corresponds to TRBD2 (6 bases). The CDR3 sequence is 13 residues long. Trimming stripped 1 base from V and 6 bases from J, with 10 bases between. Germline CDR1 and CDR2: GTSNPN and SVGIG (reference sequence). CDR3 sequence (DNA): TGTGCCTGGAGTGGGCCAGCGGGAAACATTCAGTACTTC. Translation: CAWSGPAGNIQYF.

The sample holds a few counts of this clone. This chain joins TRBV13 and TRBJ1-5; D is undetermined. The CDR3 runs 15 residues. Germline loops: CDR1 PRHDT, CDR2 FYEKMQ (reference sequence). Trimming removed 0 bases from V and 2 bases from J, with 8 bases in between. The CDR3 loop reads CASSLGRGGNQPQHF. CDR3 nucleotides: TGTGCCAGCAGCTTAGGCAGAGGTGGCAATCAGCCCCAGCATTTT.